Listed here are 10 T cell receptor beta chains from one sample, sequenced in a study of cytomegalovirus exposure and HLA in healthy donors. Both 60 Vbeta primers and 13 Jbeta primers went into the PCR. Measured with immunoSEQ multiplex PCR; TCRdb has only the in-frame clones, and not every one. The data contain fewer than 120,000 clones, roughly three quarters of them singletons. The specimen sequenced was PBMCs. These receptors were collected from a man aged 25 to 40 in good health and CMV-seropositive.

The chain joins TRBV9 to TRBJ2-2; possible D gene TRBD2, 5 bases. Trimming cost V 3 bases and J 6 bases, with 15 bases left between them. This CDR3 is built from 15 residues. In germline, CDR1 is SGDLS, CDR2 YYNGEE. The CDR3 here is CASSAPGTSSGELFF. As DNA, the CDR3 is TGTGCCAGCAGCGCCCCGGGAACCTCGTCCGGGGAGCTGTTTTTT.

J is TRBJ2-1 and V is TRBV30, with TRBD2 identical over 8 bases. This CDR3 has 10 amino acids. The J segment lost 10 bases and the V segment lost 8 bases, leaving 4 bases of the junction unmatched. Germline-derived CDR1 and CDR2 are GTSNPN and SVGIG (reference sequence). The CDR3 DNA follows: TGTGCCCGGGAGGGGCCGGAGCAGTTCTTC. As protein: CAREGPEQFF.

The J gene is TRBJ1-2, the V gene TRBV9; 9 bases are a match to TRBD1. V was clipped by 2 bases and J by 6 bases; unmatched bases: 2. From germline, CDR1 is SGDLS and CDR2 YYNGEE. The CDR3 has 13 amino acids. CDR3 bases: TGTGCCAGCAGCGTCGGGACAGGGCATGGCTACACCTTC. Encoded protein: CASSVGTGHGYTF.

The rearrangement links TRBV2 to TRBJ1-3, with D maybe TRBD1 (6 bases). The V end lost 7 bases, the J end lost 4 bases, and 14 bases lay between the germline ends. This CDR3 has 14 residues. Germline values: CDR1 SNHLY, CDR2 FYNNEI. The chain's CDR3 is CASIQEGVGNTIYF. DNA of the CDR3: TGTGCCAGCATTCAAGAGGGGGTCGGAAACACCATATATTTT.

This chain joins TRBV9 and TRBJ1-2; 7 nucleotides line up with TRBD1. Germline V lookup: CDR1 SGDLS, CDR2 YYNGEE. V was pared by 0 bases and J by 6 bases, with 8 bases of the junction left unmatched. The CDR3 covers 15 residues. CDR3 sequence: CASSVVFDRADGYTF. CDR3 nucleotide sequence: TGTGCCAGCAGCGTAGTATTCGACAGGGCGGATGGCTACACCTTC.

The rearrangement links TRBV10-1 to TRBJ2-3; maybe TRBD2 (5 bases). Deletions cut 4 bases from V and 4 bases from J, with 33 bases between. The CDR3 runs 21 residues. The germline gives CDR1 WNHNN, CDR2 SYGVQD (reference sequence). CDR3 in amino acids: CASSASKGSDLRSYYADTQYF. Here the CDR3 DNA reads TGCGCCAGCAGTGCCTCCAAGGGTAGCGACCTGCGCTCATACTACGCAGATACGCAGTATTTT.

The V call is TRBV6-5, the J call TRBJ1-1; 9 bases map to TRBD1. Germline values: CDR1 MNHEY, CDR2 SVGAGI. The V segment lost 2 bases and the J segment 1 base; nucleotides outside the gene matches: 2. The CDR3 is made up of 15 amino acids. The CDR3 nucleotides are TGTGCCAGCAGTTACCCGGGACAGGGGAACACTGAAGCTTTCTTT. Protein product: CASSYPGQGNTEAFF.

Regarding this clone: Compared with germline, one end of the junction differs, possibly owing to a read error. This chain links TRBV5-1 with TRBJ1-1; 10 bases are a match to TRBD1. This CDR3 spans 14 amino acids. Germline V gene sequence: CDR1 SGHRS, CDR2 YFSETQ. The CDR3 is CASSSGQGNTEVFF. CDR3 bases: TGCGCCAGCAGCTCGGGACAGGGGAACACTGAAGTTTTCTTT. The whole variable domain, remainder taken from reference TRBV5-1 and TRBJ1-1, is KAGVTQTPRYLIKTRGQQVTLSCSPISGHRSVSWYQQTPGQGLQFLFEYFSETQRNKGNFPGRFSGRQFSNSRSEMNVSTLELGDSALYLCASSSGQGNTEVFFGQGTRLTVV.

This rearrangement joins TRBV9 to TRBJ2-5; tentative D call: TRBD2 (6 bases). V was shortened by 3 bases and J by 5 bases, with 11 bases between the two germline ends. Germline CDR1 reads SGDLS; CDR2 reads YYNGEE. The CDR3 runs 13 residues. CDR3 DNA: TGTGCCAGCAGCGGGTGGGGGGAGGAGACCCAGTACTTC. Translation gives CASSGWGEETQYF.

The gene calls are TRBV7-2 and TRBJ2-5, with a possible D match to TRBD2 (6 bases). Per germline, CDR1 SGHTA and CDR2 FQGNSA. The CDR3 contains 15 residues. Trimming removed 8 bases from V and 0 bases from J, with 16 bases in between. The CDR3 is CASQSEGWYQETQYF. CDR3 sequence (DNA): TGTGCCAGCCAGTCGGAGGGATGGTACCAAGAGACCCAGTACTTC.